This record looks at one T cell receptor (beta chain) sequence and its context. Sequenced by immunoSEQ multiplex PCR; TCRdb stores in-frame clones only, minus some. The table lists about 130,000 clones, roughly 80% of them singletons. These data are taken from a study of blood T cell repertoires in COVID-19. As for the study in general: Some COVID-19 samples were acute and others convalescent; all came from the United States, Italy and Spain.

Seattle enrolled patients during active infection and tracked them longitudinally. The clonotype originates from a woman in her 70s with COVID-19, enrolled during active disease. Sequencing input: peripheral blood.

CDR3 sequence: CASSAIRGGTGELFF. DNA of the CDR3: TGTGCCAGCAGTGCCATTAGGGGGGGGACCGGGGAGCTGTTTTTT. The chain couples TRBV27 to TRBJ2-2, with D tentatively TRBD2 (7 bases). The germline CDR1 and CDR2 sequences are MNHEY and SMNVEV (reference sequence). The CDR3 has 15 amino acids. V was cut by 5 bases and J by 5 bases, with 15 bases left in between.